The clone carrying this TCR beta chain was counted ten times or more. Its antigen is undetermined. The data were obtained in a study of T cells in Graves' hyperthyroidism and ophthalmopathy. The CDR3 contains 14 residues. V lost 5 bases and J lost 18; bases outside the gene matches: 16. Per germline, CDR1 SNHLY and CDR2 FYNNEI. Regarding the study as a whole: Researchers found most expanded thyroid clonotypes above 0.001 in blood as well. Ophthalmopathy stood apart from stable hyperthyroidism in a 13 V-J model.

Amplified TCR beta CDR3 regions came from RNA transcripts. RT-PCR in the first round (using the HTBI primer set) targeted the TCR CDR3. A single record per CDR3 protein comes from TCRdb applying MiXCR to the multiplex PCR reads. The sample includes about 740,000 distinct CDR3 sequences, 12% to 15% of them seen just once. Across 18 months, stable Graves' hyperthyroidism was marked by no progression to ophthalmopathy. Newly diagnosed patients aged 18 to 65 had hyperthyroidism of under 2 months' duration. Sequenced material: blood. The TCR originated in a woman aged 18-35 years with Graves' hyperthyroidism. The V gene is TRBV2, the J gene TRBJ2-6; 7 bases are a match to TRBD1. The CDR3 sequence is CASSRLETGTVPTF. The DNA for the CDR3 is TGTGCCAGCAGTCGCCTTGAGACCGGGACAGTGCCGACTTTC.